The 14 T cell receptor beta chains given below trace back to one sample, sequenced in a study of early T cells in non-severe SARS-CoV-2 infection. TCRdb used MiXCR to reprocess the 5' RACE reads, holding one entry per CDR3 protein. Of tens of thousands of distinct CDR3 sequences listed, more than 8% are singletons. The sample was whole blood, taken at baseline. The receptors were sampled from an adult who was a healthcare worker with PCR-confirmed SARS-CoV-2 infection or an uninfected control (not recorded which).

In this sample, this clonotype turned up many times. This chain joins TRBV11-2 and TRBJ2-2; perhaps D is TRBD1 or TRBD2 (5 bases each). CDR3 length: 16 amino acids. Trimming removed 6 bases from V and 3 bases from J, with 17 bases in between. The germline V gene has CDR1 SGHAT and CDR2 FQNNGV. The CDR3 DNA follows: TGTGCCAGCAGGGCAATACGAGGGGTGGACACCGGGGAGCTGTTTTTT. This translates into CASRAIRGVDTGELFF.

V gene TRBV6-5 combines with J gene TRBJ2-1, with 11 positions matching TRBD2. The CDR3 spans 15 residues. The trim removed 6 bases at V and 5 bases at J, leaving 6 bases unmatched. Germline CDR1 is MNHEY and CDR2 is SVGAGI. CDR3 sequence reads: CASSHSGRADNEQFF. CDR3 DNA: TGTGCCAGCAGCCATAGCGGGAGGGCCGACAATGAGCAGTTCTTC.

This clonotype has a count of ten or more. This chain's CDR3 is CASSKVSRDRAHEQYF. The CDR3 region has the DNA TGTGCCAGCAGCAAAGTATCCCGGGACAGGGCCCACGAGCAGTACTTC. J is TRBJ2-7 and V is TRBV21-1; the table calls TRBD1, which could not be checked here. TRBV21-1 has pseudogene status. The CDR3 is 16 residues long.

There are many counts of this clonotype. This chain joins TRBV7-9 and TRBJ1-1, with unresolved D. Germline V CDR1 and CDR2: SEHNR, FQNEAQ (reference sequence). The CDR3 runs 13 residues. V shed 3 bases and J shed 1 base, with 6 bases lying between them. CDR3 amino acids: CASSFDPNTEAFF. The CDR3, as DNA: TGTGCCAGCAGCTTTGATCCGAACACTGAAGCTTTCTTT.

In DNA, the CDR3 is TGTGCCAGCAGTTTGACGGTCCGGGGCTCCTACAATGAGCAGTTCTTC. Encoded protein: CASSLTVRGSYNEQFF. This chain uses TRBV28 with TRBJ2-1; D is perhaps TRBD2 (5 bases). From germline, CDR1 is MDHEN and CDR2 SYDVKM. This CDR3 region has 16 residues. V dropped 3 bases and J dropped 0 bases, with 12 bases sitting between them.

This CDR3 reads CASSQEPSSDGYTF. The CDR3 bases are TGCGCCAGCAGCCAAGAACCCTCATCAGATGGCTACACCTTC. The V and J genes are TRBV4-1 and TRBJ1-2, with D unresolved. CDR1 MGHRA and CDR2 YSYEKL come from the germline V gene. CDR3 length: 14 residues. Trimming took 0 bases from V and 6 from J, leaving 11 bases between them.

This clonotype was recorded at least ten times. This CDR3 is CSVGHSGVEQYF. The CDR3 DNA reads as TGCAGCGTTGGACACTCGGGGGTGGAGCAGTACTTC. The chain uses TRBV29-1 and TRBJ2-7; TRBD2 is a possible D gene (6 bases). CDR1 is SQVTM and CDR2 is ANQGSEA in the germline V gene. The CDR3 runs to 12 residues. V shed 4 bases and J shed 7 bases, with 14 bases lying between them.

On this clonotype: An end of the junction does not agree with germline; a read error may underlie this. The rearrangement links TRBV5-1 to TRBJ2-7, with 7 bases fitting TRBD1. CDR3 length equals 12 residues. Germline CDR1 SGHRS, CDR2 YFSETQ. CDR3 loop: CASSLEQGTLNW. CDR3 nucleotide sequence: TGCGCCAGCAGCTTAGAACAGGGGACCTTGAATTGG.

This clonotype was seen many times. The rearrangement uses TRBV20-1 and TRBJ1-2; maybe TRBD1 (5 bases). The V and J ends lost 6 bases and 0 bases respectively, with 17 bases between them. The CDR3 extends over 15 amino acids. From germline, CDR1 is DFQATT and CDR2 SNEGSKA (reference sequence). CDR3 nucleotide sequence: TGCAGTGCCTCCCCATGGGCAGGGACTAACTATGGCTACACCTTC. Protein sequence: CSASPWAGTNYGYTF.

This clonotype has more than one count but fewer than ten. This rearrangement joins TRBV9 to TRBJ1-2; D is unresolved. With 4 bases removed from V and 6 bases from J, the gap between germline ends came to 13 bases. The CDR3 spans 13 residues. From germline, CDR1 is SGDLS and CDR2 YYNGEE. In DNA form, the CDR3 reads TGTGCCAGCAGCCCCATCTCCGTCAATGGCTACACCTTC. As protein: CASSPISVNGYTF.

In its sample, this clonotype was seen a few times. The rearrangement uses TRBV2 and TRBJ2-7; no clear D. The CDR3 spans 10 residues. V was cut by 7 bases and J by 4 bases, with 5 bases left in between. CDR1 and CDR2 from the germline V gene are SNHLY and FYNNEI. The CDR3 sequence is CASKPYEQYF. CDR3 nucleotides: TGTGCCAGCAAGCCTTACGAGCAGTACTTC.

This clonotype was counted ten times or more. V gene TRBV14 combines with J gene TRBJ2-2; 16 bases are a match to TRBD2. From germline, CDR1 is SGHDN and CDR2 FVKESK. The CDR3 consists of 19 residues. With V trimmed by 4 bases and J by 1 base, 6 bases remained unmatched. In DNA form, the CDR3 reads TGTGCCAGCAGCCCCGGGACTAGCGGGAGGGCCTGGAACACCGGGGAGCTGTTTTTT. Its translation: CASSPGTSGRAWNTGELFF.

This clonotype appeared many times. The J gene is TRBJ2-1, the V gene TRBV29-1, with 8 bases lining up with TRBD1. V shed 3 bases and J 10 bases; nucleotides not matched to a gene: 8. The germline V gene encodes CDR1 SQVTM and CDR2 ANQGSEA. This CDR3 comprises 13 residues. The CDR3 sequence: CSVDGTGSWEQFF. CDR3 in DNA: TGCAGCGTTGATGGGACAGGATCATGGGAGCAGTTCTTC.

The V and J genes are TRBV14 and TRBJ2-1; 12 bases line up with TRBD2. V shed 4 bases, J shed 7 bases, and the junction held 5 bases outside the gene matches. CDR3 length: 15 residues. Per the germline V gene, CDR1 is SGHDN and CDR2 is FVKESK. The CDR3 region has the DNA TGTGCCAGCAGCCCACTAGCGGGAGGAAGGAATGAGCAGTTCTTC. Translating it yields CASSPLAGGRNEQFF.